The text below deals with one TCR beta chain. Its antigen remains undetermined. Base qualities are not recorded, but no much larger clone differs from it by a single base. The cohort was made up of around 720 healthy bone marrow donors. At the time of sampling, every cohort member was nominally healthy, though immune exposures that went unrecorded were likely present. The donor was CMV seronegative and belonged to the group of approximately 320 seronegative cohort members. Each donor provided a peripheral blood sample, and peripheral blood mononuclear cells were used for TCR beta sequencing. Genomic DNA was extracted from the blood cell samples with the Qiagen DNeasy Blood Extraction Kit. The source of the sample is a study of cytomegalovirus exposure and HLA in healthy donors (dated by TCRdb to the late 2010s). Looking at the study overall: An earlier analysis of 587 of the donors reported over 250 Gb of sequence data and around 110 million unique TCR beta sequences obtained from around 180 million T cells. An early release covering approximately 600 HLA-typed donors comprised roughly 300 gigabases of sequencing data and 65 million to 100 million unique TCR sequences. Of the approximately 400 genotyped donors, about 80% fell in the genetic ancestry cluster associated with self-reported Caucasian donors. The aim of the study was to test whether cataloging public T cell receptors could identify signatures of past pathogen exposure. The T cell repertoires of 666 subjects were profiled by immunosequencing and related to cytomegalovirus serostatus. In addition to the first cohort of 666 subjects, a separate validation cohort of about 120 different subjects was used. High-throughput TCR immunosequencing, statistical association of individual TCRs with disease status, and machine learning were combined to predict cytomegalovirus infection status. To study patterns of TCR occurrence, a later analysis re-analyzed previously published TCR beta repertoires from several hundred donors and added high-resolution HLA genotyping. Rather than using new phenotypic data, the later analysis identified candidate immune exposures from TCR beta sequences and from how often those sequences occurred across donors. An earlier analysis of approximately 500 of the donors applied high-throughput TCR beta sequencing to assess whether each TCR beta V gene segment acted as functional or pseudogenic. Donor age, sex, ethnicity and CMV serostatus were compiled together with the repertoire data. A later genetic analysis took genome-wide SNP genotypes for about three fifths of the 666 donors and used that subset as a discovery cohort. Every discovery cohort repertoire had been produced on one sequencing platform. Both class I and class II loci were covered by HLA typing, at four-digit resolution. The number of donors typed differed by locus, with 629-630 for A, B, C, DRB1 and DQB1, roughly 520 for DQA1, 600 to 610 for DPA1, and approximately 470 for DPB1. Four or five DR-DQ haplotypes were handled as single units for association and clustering, since linkage in the cohort was strong. Among about 400 genotyped donors of the cohort, an average of around 250,000 unique TCR beta nucleotide sequences was sequenced per donor, of which roughly 17% were non-productive.

At the junction V is shortened by 0 bases and J by 5 bases, with 19 bases in between. The CDR3 runs 17 residues from the cysteine to the phenylalanine. This entry keeps only the CDR3 DNA: 51 bases, framed from base 1. Sequences SGHRS (CDR1) and YFSETQ (CDR2) are obtained from the germline V gene. The full study reports these points: Across donors, most TCR sequences were observed very rarely, whereas some public TCRs were present in many individuals. In a later analysis, over 15,000 TCR beta sequences were associated with specific HLA alleles at a false discovery rate of 0.05. V-gene and J-gene trimming of TCR beta chains was associated with a missense DCLRE1C variant in a later genetic analysis, and the association was replicated in an independent cohort. The classifier was reported to diagnose cytomegalovirus status with high specificity and sensitivity in both the original and validation cohorts. When HLA alleles, especially DR and DQ, strongly co-occurred, TCR associations were difficult to assign to individual alleles. CMV serostatus was the only immune exposure information available for the cohort. A later analysis found that TCR association rates varied across HLA loci, with DRB1 alleles showing the most associated TCRs and HLA-C alleles the fewest. In an earlier analysis of approximately 600 of the donors, most TCR beta V segments were observed in productive rearrangements about 87% or about 30% of the time, broadly matching IMGT annotations. Sequencing depth was assumed to be roughly uniform across donors in the presence/absence analyses, though that assumption may not hold. Because some donors lacked HLA typing at each locus, the association tests relied only on the typed subset. Several of the top co-occurrence clusters appeared to be linked to parvovirus B19, influenza, CMV and Epstein-Barr virus, according to a later analysis. Most CMV-associated TCR beta chains appeared to be HLA-restricted in a later analysis, and the HLA associations seemed to be driven largely by CMV exposure. The study gave a list of about 160 TCR beta chains associated with cytomegalovirus. In a later genetic analysis, fewer N-insertions in productive TCRs were reported among donors in an Asian-associated ancestry cluster than the roughly 710-donor mean. A later analysis found that HLA-associated TCR beta chains were more clonally expanded and had lower generation probabilities than equally common non-associated chains. A further reported finding was that TCR beta sequences accurately predicted the HLA-A and HLA-B alleles for most subjects in the first cohort. A few of the identified cytomegalovirus-associated TCR beta chains were confirmed in vitro to be specific for cytomegalovirus antigens. The authors suggested that the approach could potentially be extended to other disease states and immunological phenotypes. Because counts were too low, roughly 16 rarely observed V segments, including chromosome 9 orphons, were excluded from the earlier analysis of around 640 of the donors. A group of highly shared sequence variants was considered likely to be a technical artifact of the sequencing pipeline. The cohort was sequenced for TCR beta chains only, and without alpha or paired-chain data the features that could be detected were limited. Linkage disequilibrium might explain the correlated functional status among segregating V segments, but an unknown experimental factor could not be ruled out. Because the 87-base-pair reads could not distinguish some IMGT-functional V segments, including TRBV6-2 and TRBV6-3, those segments were excluded.

Libraries were built with the immunoSEQ multiplex PCR assay. For the multiplex PCR, a mixture combining 60 forward primers for TCR Vbeta segments and 13 reverse primers for TCR Jbeta segments was used. The CDR3 region of rearranged TCR beta genes was amplified from genomic DNA by a multiplex PCR assay. On the Illumina HiSeq System, the amplified TCR beta libraries were sequenced as 87-base-pair reads. The original methods were these. In a later analysis, some 80 million unique TCR beta chains were counted across the approximately 620 repertoires, and some 10 million of these chains were shared by at least two donors. A nearest-neighbor algorithm error-corrected the raw reads and collapsed the reads into unique sequences, merging closely related sequences to remove PCR and sequencing errors. Alignment of CDR3 sequences to IMGT reference sequences was used to assign V, D and J gene segments. For a sequence to be retained, at least a six-nucleotide match to both a V gene segment and a J gene segment was required. A rearrangement was called productive if the CDR3 had no stop codons and remained in frame with V and J, and every other rearrangement was called non-productive. CDR3 was defined according to IMGT convention as the region running from the second conserved V-encoded cysteine to the conserved J-encoded phenylalanine. Sequences without an unambiguous match to a single V gene segment were excluded from the earlier analysis of 450 to 750 of the donors. An earlier analysis of fewer than 750 of the donors classified V segments as functional when productive rearrangements were above 56.7% and as segregating when the standard deviation between donors was above 5%. A statistical classification framework was built for diagnosing cytomegalovirus status from the catalog of TCR beta chain sequences. A later analysis assigned V and J genes by comparing TCR nucleotide sequences with IMGT/GENE-DB human TR gene sequences. The TCRdist pipeline was used in a later analysis to assign CDR3 sequences and most-parsimonious VDJ recombination scenarios. In a later analysis, each TCR beta chain was defined by its CDR3 amino acid sequence together with its V-gene family, and reads lacking a unique V-gene family were excluded. To address suspected cross-contamination and a sequencing artifact, a later analysis removed 450 to 700 highly shared, low-generation-probability nucleotide sequences. A later analysis calculated a clonal expansion index for each public chain from normalized within-repertoire ranks of inferred template counts. In a later analysis, generation probabilities were computed with a VDJ recombination model fitted to out-of-frame rearrangements, and the resulting probabilities were checked against IGoR. In a later analysis, hypergeometric tests were used to score TCR-TCR, TCR-HLA and TCR-CMV co-occurrence, with a repertoire-size bias correction applied to TCR pairs. In a later analysis, false discovery rates were estimated by permuting HLA or CMV assignments 20 times. In a later analysis, co-occurring TCRs were grouped using DBSCAN, and TCRdist sequence similarity was added for clustering within HLA-allele-positive subsets. Repertoires with fewer than 30,000 or more than 120,000 public chains, plus five repertoires with anomalous nucleotide sharing, were excluded from co-occurrence clustering. Here the immuneACCESS table is served through TCRdb, limited to in-frame sequences with V and J called. Missing clones are a known gap in these copies; in checked studies unresolved V genes cover under half, and the rest lacks a known reason. V, J and clone size are those of that table, while D and trimming were read from the DNA. This sample holds 150,000 to 200,000 clones; roughly 80% were observed only once. In total, the top ten clones hold about 1.5% of the sample.

The sequenced sample was PBMCs. The sequence came from a woman under 40 in good health and CMV-seronegative. The rearrangement joined TRBV5-1 to TRBJ2-3; TRBD1 is a possible D gene, resting on 6 matching bases. The CDR3: CASSLDVRGAGEDTQYF. The DNA is as follows: TGCGCCAGCAGCTTGGACGTCAGGGGCGCGGGTGAAGATACGCAGTATTTT.